This T cell receptor beta chain was identified in a study of blood T cell repertoires in COVID-19. Patients of the Seattle cohort, enrolled during active infection, were followed longitudinally. Per the authors' pipeline: Amplification from reference gene primers served as the basis for estimated nucleated cell counts. Assay used: immunoSEQ multiplex PCR; TCRdb lists only in-frame clones, some missing. The DNA gave D and trimming, while V, J and clone size come from that table. The profile shows tens of thousands of clones, 89% of them singletons. Material: peripheral blood. This clonotype originated in a man aged 55-75 years with COVID-19, enrolled during active disease.

CDR3 region: CASSLGPGAPFGYTF. The DNA for the CDR3 is TGCGCCAGCAGCTTGGGTCCAGGGGCTCCCTTTGGCTACACCTTC. The chain links TRBV5-1 to TRBJ1-2, with TRBD1 as a possible D gene (6 bases). Germline V gives CDR1 SGHRS, CDR2 YFSETQ. The CDR3 extends over 15 amino acids. V lost 0 bases and J 7 bases, leaving 16 bases between the germline ends. The whole variable domain, remainder taken from reference TRBV5-1 and TRBJ1-2, is KAGVTQTPRYLIKTRGQQVTLSCSPISGHRSVSWYQQTPGQGLQFLFEYFSETQRNKGNFPGRFSGRQFSNSRSEMNVSTLELGDSALYLCASSLGPGAPFGYTFGSGTRLTVV.